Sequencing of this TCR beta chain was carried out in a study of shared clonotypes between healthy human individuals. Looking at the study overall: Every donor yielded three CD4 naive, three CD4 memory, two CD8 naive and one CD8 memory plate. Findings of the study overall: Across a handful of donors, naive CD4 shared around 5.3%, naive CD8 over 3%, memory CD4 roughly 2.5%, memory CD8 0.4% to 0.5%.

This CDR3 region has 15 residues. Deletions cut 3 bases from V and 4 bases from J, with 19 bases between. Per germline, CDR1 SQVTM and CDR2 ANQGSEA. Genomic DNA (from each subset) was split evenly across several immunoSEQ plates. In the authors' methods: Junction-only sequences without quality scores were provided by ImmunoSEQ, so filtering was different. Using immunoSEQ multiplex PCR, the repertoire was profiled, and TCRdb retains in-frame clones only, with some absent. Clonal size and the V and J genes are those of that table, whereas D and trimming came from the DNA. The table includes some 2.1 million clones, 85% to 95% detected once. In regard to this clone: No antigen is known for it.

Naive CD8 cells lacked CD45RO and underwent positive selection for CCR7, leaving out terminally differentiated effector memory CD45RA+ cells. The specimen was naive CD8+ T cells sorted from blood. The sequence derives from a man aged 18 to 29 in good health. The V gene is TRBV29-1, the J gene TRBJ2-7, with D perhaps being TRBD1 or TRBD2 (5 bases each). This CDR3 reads CSVELRGGQEYEQYF. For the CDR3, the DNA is TGCAGCGTTGAGTTGAGGGGTGGTCAAGAATACGAGCAGTACTTC.